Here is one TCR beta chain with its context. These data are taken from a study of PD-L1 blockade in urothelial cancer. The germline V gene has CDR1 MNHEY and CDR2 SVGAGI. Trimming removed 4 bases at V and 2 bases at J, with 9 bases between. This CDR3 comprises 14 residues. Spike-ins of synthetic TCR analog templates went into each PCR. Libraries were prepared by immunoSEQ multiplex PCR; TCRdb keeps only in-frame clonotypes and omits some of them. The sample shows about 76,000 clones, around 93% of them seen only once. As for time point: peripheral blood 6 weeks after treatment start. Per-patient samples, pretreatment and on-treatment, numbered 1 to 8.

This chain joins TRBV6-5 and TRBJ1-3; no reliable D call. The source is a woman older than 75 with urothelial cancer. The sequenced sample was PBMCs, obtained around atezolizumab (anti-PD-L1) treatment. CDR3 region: CASSSGIAGNTIYF. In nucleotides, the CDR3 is TGTGCCAGCAGTTCGGGGATCGCTGGAAACACCATATATTTT.